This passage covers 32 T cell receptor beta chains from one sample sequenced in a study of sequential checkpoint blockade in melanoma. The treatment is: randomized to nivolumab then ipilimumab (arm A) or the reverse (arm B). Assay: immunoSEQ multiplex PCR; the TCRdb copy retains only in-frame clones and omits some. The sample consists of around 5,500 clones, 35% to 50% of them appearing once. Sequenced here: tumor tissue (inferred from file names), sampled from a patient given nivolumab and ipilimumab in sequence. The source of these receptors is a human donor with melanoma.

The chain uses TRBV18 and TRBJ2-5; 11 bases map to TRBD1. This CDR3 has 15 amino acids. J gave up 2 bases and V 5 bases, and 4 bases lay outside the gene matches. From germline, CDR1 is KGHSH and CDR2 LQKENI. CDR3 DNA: TGTGCCAGCTCATCCGGACAGGGGGCACAAGAGACCCAGTACTTC. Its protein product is CASSSGQGAQETQYF.

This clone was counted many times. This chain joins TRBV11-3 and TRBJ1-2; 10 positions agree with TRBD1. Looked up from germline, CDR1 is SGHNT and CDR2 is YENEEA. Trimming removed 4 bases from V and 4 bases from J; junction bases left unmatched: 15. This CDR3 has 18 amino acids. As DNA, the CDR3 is TGTGCCAGCAGCTCCCCGGGGGGGACAGGGGATGTTGGCTATGGCTACACCTTC. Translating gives CASSSPGGTGDVGYGYTF.

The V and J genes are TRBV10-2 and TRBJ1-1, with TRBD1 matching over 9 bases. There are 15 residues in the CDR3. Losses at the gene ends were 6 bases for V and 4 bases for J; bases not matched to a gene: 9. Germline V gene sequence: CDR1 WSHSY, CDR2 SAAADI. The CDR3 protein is CASRGGQGLGTEAFF. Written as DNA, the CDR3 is TGCGCCAGCAGGGGAGGACAGGGGTTGGGCACTGAAGCTTTCTTT.

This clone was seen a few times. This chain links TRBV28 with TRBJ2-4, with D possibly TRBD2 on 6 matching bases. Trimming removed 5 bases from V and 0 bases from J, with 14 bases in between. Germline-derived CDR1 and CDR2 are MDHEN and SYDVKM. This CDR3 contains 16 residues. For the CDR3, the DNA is TGTGCCAGCAGTGTTAGGGACTTACTAGCCAAAAACATTCAGTACTTC. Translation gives CASSVRDLLAKNIQYF.

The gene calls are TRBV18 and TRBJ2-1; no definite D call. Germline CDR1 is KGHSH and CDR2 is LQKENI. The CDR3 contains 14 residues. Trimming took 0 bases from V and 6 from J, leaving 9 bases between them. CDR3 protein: CASSPPSGLNEQFF. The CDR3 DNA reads TGTGCCAGCTCACCACCGTCAGGTCTCAATGAGCAGTTCTTC.

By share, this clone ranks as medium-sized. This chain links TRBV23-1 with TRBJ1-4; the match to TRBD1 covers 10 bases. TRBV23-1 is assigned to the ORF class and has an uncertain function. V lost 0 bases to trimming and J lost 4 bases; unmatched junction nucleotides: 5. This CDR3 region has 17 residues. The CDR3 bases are TGCGCCAGCAGTCAATCAGACAGGGGGCGAGGTAATGAAAAACTGTTTTTT. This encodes CASSQSDRGRGNEKLFF.

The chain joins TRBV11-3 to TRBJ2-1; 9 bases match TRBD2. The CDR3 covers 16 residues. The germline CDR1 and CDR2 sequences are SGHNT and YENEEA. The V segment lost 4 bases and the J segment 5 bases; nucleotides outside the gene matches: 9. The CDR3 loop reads CASSSRTSEVHNEQFF. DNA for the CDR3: TGTGCCAGCAGCTCGAGGACTAGCGAAGTCCACAATGAGCAGTTCTTC.

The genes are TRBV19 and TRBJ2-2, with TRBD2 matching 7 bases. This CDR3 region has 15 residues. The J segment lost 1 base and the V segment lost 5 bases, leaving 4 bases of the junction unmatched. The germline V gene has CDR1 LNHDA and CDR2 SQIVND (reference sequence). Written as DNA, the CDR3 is TGTGCCAGTAGTCCCCTAGCGGTGAACACCGGGGAGCTGTTTTTT. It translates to CASSPLAVNTGELFF.

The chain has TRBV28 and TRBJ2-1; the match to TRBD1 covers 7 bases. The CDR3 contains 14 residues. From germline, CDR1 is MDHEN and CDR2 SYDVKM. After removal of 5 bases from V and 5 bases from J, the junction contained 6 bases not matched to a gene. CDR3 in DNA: TGTGCCAGCAGTCCCGGGGACAGCGACAATGAGCAGTTCTTC. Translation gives CASSPGDSDNEQFF.

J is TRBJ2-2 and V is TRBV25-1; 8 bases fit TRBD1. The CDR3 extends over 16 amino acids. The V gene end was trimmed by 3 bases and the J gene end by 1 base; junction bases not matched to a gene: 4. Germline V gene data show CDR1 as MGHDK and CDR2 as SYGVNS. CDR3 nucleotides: TGTGCCAGCAGTGATGCTGGGACAGGGAACACCGGGGAGCTGTTTTTT. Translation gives CASSDAGTGNTGELFF.

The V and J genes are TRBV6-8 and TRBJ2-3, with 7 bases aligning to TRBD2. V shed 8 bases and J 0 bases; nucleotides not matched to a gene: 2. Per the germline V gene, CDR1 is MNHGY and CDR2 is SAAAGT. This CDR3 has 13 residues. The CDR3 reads CASGLGSTDTQYF. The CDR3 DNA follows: TGTGCCAGCGGACTAGGGAGCACAGATACGCAGTATTTT.

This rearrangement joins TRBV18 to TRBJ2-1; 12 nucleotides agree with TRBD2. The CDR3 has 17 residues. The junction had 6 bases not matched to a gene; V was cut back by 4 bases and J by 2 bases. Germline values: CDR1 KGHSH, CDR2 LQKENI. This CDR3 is CASSRPGLAGTYNEQFF. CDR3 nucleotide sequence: TGTGCCAGCTCACGACCGGGACTAGCGGGTACCTACAATGAGCAGTTCTTC.

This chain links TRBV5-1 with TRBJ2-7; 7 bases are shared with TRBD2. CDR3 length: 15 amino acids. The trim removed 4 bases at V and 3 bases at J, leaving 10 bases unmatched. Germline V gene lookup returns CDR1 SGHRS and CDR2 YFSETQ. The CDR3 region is CASSQDLLAVYEQYF. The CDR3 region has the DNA TGCGCCAGCAGCCAAGATCTGCTAGCGGTCTACGAGCAGTACTTC.

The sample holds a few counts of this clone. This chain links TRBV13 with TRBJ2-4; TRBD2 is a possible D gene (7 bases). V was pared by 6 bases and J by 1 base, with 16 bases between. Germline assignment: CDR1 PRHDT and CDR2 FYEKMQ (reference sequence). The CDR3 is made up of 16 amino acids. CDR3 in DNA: TGTGCCAGCAGTAACAGGGAGGGGCGGGCCAAAAACATTCAGTACTTC. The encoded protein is CASSNREGRAKNIQYF.

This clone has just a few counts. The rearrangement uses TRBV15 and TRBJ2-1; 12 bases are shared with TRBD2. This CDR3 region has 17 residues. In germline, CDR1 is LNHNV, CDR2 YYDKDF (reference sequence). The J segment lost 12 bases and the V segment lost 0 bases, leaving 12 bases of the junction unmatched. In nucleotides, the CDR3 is TGTGCCACCAGCAGAGATAGGGGGACTAGCGGGTTCGAGGCGCAGTTCTTC. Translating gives CATSRDRGTSGFEAQFF.

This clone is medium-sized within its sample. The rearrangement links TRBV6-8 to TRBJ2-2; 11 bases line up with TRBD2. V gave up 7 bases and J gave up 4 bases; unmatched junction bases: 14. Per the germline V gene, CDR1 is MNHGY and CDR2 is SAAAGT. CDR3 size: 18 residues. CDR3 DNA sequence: TGTGCCAGCACTAGCCTAGCGGGAGGCCTCGGTGGCACCGGGGAGCTGTTTTTT. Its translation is CASTSLAGGLGGTGELFF.

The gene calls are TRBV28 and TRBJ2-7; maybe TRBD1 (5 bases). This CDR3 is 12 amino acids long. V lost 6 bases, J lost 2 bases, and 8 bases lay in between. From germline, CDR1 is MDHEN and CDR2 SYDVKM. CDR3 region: CASSPGTYEQYF. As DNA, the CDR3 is TGTGCCAGCAGCCCAGGGACCTACGAGCAGTACTTC.

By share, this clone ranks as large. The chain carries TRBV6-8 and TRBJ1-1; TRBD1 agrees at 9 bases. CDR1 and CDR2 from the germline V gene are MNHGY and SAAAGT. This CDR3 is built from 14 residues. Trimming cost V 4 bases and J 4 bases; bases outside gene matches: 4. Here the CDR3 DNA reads TGTGCCAGCAGTTCCCTGGACAGGGGCACTGAAGCTTTCTTT. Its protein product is CASSSLDRGTEAFF.

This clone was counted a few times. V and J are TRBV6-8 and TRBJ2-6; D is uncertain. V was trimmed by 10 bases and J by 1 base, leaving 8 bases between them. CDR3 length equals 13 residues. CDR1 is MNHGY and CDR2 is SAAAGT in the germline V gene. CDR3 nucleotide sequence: TGTGCCACCAAGTTGTCTGGGGCCAACGTCCTGACTTTC. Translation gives CATKLSGANVLTF.

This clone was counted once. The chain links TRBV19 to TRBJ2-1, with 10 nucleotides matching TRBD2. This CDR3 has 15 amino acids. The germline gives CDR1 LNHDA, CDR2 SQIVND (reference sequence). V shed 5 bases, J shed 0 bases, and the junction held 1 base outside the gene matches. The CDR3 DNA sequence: TGTGCCAGTAGTCCTAGCGGGAGCTCCTACAATGAGCAGTTCTTC. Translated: CASSPSGSSYNEQFF. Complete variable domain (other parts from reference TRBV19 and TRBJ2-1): DGGITQSPKYLFRKEGQNVTLSCEQNLNHDAMYWYRQDPGQGLRLIYYSQIVNDFQKGDIAEGYSVSREKKESFPLTVTSAQKNPTAFYLCASSPSGSSYNEQFFGPGTRLTVL.

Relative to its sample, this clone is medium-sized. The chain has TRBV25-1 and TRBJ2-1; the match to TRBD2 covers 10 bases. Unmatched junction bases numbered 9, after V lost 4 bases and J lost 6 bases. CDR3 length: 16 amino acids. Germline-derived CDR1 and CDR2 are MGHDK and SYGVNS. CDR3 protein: CASSALGASGSNEQFF. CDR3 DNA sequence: TGTGCCAGCAGTGCCCTTGGGGCTAGCGGGAGCAATGAGCAGTTCTTC.

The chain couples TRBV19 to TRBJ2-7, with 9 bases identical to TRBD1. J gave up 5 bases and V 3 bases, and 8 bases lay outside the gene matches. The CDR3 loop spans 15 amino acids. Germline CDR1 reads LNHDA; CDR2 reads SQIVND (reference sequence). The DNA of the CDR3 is TGTGCCAGTAGTATTGCCCCGGGACAGGGCCACGAGCAGTACTTC. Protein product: CASSIAPGQGHEQYF.

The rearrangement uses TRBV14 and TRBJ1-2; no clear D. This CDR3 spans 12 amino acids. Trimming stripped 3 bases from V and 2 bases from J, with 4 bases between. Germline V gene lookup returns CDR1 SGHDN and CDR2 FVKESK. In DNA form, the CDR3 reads TGTGCCAGCAGCCAGGGGAACTATGGCTACACCTTC. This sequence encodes CASSQGNYGYTF.

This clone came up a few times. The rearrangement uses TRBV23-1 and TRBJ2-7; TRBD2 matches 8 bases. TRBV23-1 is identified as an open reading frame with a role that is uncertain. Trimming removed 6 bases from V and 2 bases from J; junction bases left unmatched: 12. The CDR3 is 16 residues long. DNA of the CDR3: TGCGCCAGCAGCCAAGATCTCGCGGGAGGTACCTACGAGCAGTACTTC. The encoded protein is CASSQDLAGGTYEQYF.

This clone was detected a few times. CDR3 loop: CASTGTFTYEQYF. CDR3 in DNA: TGTGCCAGCACCGGGACGTTTACCTACGAGCAGTACTTC. The chain links TRBV6-7 to TRBJ2-7, with D perhaps matching TRBD1 or TRBD2 (5 bases each). TRBV6-7 is assigned to the ORF class and has an uncertain function. V dropped 7 bases and J dropped 2 bases, with 12 bases sitting between them. CDR3 length equals 13 residues.

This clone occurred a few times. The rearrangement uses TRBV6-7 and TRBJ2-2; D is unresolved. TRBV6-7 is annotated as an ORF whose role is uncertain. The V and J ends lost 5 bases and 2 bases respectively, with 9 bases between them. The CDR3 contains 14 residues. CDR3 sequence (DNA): TGTGCCAGCAGTGCAGTACCCAACACCGGGGAGCTGTTTTTT. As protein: CASSAVPNTGELFF.

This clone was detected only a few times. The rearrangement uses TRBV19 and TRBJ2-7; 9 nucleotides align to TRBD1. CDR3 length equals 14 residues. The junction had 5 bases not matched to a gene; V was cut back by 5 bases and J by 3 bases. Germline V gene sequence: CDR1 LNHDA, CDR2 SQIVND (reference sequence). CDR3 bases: TGTGCCAGTAGTCGGACAGGGGTGAGCTACGAGCAGTACTTC. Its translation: CASSRTGVSYEQYF. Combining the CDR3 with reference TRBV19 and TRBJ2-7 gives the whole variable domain DGGITQSPKYLFRKEGQNVTLSCEQNLNHDAMYWYRQDPGQGLRLIYYSQIVNDFQKGDIAEGYSVSREKKESFPLTVTSAQKNPTAFYLCASSRTGVSYEQYFGPGTRLTVT.

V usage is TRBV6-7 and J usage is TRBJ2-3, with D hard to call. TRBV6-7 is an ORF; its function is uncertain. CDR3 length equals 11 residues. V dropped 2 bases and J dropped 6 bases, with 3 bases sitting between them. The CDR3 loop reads CASSYPDTQYF. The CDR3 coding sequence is TGTGCCAGCAGTTACCCGGATACGCAGTATTTT.

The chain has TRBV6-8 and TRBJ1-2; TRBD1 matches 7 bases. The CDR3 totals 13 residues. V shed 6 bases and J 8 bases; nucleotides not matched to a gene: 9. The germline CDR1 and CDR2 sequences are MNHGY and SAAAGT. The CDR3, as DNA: TGTGCCAGCAGGGGGTCAGGGGGTGGCGGCTACACCTTC. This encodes CASRGSGGGGYTF.

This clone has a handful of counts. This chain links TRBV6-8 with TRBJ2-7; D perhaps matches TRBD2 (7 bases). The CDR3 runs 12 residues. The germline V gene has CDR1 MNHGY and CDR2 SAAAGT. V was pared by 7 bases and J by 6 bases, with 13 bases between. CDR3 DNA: TGTGCCAGCAAGGAGGGAGGGGGCGAGCAGTACTTC. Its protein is CASKEGGGEQYF.

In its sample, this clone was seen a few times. CDR3 residues: CSVGEGGGYEQYF. CDR3 sequence (DNA): TGCAGCGTGGGAGAGGGTGGGGGCTACGAGCAGTACTTC. The chain recombines TRBV29-1 with TRBJ2-7; the D gene could be TRBD1 or TRBD2 (5 bases each). Germline CDR1 is SQVTM and CDR2 is ANQGSEA. V lost 6 bases and J 3 bases, leaving 15 bases between the germline ends. This CDR3 is built from 13 residues.

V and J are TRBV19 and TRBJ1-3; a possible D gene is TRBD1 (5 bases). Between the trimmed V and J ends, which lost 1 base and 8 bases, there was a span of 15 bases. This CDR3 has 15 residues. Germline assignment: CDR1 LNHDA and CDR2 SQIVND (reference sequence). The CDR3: CASSIADINRHTIYF. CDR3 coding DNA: TGTGCCAGTAGTATAGCGGACATAAACCGGCACACCATATATTTT.